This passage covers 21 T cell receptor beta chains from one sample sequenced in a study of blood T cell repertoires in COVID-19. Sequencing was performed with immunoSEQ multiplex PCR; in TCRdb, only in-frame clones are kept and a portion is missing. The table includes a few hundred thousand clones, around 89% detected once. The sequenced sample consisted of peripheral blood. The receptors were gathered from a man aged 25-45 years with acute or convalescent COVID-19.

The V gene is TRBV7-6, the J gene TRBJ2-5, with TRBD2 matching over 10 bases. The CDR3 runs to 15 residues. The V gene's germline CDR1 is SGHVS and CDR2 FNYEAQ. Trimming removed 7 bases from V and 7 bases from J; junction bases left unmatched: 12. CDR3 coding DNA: TGTGCCAGCAACCTCGAGAGCGGGGGGGTTGGGACCCAGTACTTC. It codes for CASNLESGGVGTQYF.

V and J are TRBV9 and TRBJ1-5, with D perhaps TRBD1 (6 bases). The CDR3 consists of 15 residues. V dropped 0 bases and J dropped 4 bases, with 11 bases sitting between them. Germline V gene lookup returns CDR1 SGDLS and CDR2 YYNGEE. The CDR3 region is CASSVAGQGNQPQHF. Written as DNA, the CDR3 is TGTGCCAGCAGCGTAGCTGGGCAGGGGAATCAGCCCCAGCATTTT.

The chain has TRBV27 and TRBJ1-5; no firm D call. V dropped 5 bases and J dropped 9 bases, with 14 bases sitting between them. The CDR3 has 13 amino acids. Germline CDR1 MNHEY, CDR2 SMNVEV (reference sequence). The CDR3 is CASSLREDRPQHF. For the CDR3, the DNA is TGTGCCAGCAGTCTCCGGGAGGACCGGCCCCAGCATTTT.

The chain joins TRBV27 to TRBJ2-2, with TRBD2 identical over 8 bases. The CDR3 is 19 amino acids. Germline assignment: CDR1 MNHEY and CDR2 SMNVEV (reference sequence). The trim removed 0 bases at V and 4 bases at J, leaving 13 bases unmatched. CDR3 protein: CASSLSKRAGVRGTGELFF. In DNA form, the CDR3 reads TGTGCCAGCAGTTTATCGAAAAGAGCGGGAGTACGCGGCACCGGGGAGCTGTTTTTT.

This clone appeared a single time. The CDR3 bases are TGTGCCAGCAGCTCCCAATCTACTCACCCTAGCAATGAGCAGTTCTTC. It translates to CASSSQSTHPSNEQFF. The V and J genes are TRBV5-4 and TRBJ2-1; D is uncertain. CDR1 SGHNT and CDR2 YYREEE come from the germline V gene (reference sequence). The V end was cut by 3 bases, the J end by 6 bases, with 19 bases between. CDR3 length: 16 residues.

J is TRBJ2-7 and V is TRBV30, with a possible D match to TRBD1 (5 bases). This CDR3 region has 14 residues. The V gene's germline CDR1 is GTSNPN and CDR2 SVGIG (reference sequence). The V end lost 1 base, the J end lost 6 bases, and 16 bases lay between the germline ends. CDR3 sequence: CAWSGIQQGVEQYF. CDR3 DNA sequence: TGTGCCTGGAGTGGTATCCAACAAGGGGTCGAGCAGTACTTC.

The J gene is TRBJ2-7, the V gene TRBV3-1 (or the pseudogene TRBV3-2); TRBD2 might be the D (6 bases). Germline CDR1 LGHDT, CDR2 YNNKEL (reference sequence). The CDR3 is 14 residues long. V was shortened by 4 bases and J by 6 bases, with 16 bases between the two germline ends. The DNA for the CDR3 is TGTGCCAGCAGCCGACGGGACTCCGGTAGCGAGCAGTACTTC. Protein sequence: CASSRRDSGSEQYF.

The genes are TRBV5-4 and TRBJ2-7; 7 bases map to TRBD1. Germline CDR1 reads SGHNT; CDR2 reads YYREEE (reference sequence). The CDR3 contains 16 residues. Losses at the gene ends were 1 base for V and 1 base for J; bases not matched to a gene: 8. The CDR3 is CASSLTSVRGSYEQYF. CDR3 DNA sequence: TGTGCCAGCAGCTTGACCTCGGTCAGGGGGTCCTACGAGCAGTACTTC.

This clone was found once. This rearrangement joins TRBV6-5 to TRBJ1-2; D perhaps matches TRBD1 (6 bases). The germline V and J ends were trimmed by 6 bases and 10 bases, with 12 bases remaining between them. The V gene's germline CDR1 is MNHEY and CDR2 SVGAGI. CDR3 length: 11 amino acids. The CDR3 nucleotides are TGTGCCAGCAGCGGGAACAGGGACTACACCTTC. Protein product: CASSGNRDYTF.

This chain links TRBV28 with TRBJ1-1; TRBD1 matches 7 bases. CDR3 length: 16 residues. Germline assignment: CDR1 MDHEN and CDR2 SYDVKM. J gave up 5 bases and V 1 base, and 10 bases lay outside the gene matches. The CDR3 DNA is TGTGCCAGCAGTTTATTTCAGGGGGGCCTGAGGACTGAAGCTTTCTTT. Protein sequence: CASSLFQGGLRTEAFF.

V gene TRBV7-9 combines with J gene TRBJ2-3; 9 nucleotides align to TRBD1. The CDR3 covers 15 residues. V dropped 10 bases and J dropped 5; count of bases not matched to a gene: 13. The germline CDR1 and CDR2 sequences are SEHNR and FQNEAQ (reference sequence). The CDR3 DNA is TGTGCCACCCAAAGGGGGACAGGGATGGTAGATACGCAGTATTTT. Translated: CATQRGTGMVDTQYF.

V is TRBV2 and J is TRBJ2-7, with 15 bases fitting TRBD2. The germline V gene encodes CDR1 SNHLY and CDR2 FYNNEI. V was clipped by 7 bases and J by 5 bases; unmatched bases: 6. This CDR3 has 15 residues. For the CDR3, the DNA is TGTGCCAGCAACGGACTAGCGGGAGGGGATGACGAGCAGTACTTC. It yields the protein CASNGLAGGDDEQYF.

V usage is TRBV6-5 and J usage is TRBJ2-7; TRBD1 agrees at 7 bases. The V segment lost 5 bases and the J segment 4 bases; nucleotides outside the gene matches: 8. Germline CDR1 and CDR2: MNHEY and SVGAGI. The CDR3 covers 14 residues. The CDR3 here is CASSLRQGAYEQYF. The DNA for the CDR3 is TGTGCCAGCAGTCTTCGACAGGGAGCTTACGAGCAGTACTTC.

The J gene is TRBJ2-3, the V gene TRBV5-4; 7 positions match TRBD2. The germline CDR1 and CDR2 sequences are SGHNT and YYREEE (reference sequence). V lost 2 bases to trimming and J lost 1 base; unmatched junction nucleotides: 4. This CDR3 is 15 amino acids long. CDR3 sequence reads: CASSFWGGGTDTQYF. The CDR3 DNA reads TGTGCCAGCAGCTTTTGGGGGGGTGGCACAGATACGCAGTATTTT.

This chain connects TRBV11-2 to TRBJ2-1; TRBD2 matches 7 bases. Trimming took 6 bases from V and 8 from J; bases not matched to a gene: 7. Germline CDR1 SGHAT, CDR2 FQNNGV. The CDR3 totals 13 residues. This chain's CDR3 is CASRSGLFDEQFF. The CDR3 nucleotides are TGTGCCAGCAGATCGGGACTATTCGATGAGCAGTTCTTC.

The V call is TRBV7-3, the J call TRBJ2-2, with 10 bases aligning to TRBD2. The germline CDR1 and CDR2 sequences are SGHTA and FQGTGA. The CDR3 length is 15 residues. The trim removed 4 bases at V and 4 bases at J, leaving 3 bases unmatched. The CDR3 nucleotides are TGTGCCAGCAGCTCCAGCGGGAGGGCCACCGGGGAGCTGTTTTTT. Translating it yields CASSSSGRATGELFF.

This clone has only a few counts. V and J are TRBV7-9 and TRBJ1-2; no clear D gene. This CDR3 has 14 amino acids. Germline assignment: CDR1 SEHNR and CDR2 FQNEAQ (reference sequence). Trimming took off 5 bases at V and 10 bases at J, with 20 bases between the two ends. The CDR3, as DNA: TGTGCCAGCAGCCGTCGAGGAAGCCGAGAGATCTACACCTTC. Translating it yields CASSRRGSREIYTF.

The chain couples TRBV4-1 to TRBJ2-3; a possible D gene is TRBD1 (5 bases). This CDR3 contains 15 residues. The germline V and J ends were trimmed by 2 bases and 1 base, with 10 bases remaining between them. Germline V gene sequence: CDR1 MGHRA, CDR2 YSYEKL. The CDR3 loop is CASSQPGFGTDTQYF. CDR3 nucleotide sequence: TGCGCCAGCAGCCAACCAGGGTTTGGCACAGATACGCAGTATTTT.

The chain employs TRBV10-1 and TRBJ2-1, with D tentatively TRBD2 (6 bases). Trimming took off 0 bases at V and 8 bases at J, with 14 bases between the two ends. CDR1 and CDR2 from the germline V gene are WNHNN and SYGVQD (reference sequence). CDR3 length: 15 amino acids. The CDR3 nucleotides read TGCGCCAGCAGTGAGTCAGGCGGGACGGCTCATGAGCAGTTCTTC. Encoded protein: CASSESGGTAHEQFF.

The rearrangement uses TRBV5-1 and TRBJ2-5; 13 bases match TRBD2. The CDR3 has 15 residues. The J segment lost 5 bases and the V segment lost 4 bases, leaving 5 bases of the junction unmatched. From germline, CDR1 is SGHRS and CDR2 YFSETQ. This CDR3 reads CASSMTSGGMETQYF. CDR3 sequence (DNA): TGCGCCAGCAGCATGACTAGCGGGGGGATGGAGACCCAGTACTTC. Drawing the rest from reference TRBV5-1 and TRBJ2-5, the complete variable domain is KAGVTQTPRYLIKTRGQQVTLSCSPISGHRSVSWYQQTPGQGLQFLFEYFSETQRNKGNFPGRFSGRQFSNSRSEMNVSTLELGDSALYLCASSMTSGGMETQYFGPGTRLLVL.

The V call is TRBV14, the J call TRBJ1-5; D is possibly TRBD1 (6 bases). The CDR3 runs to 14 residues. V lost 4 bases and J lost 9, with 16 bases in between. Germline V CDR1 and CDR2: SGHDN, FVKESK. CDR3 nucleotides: TGTGCCAGCAGCCGAGGGGGTTCTGGAAGGCCCCAGCATTTT. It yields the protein CASSRGGSGRPQHF. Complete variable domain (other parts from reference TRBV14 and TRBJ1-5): EAGVTQFPSHSVIEKGQTVTLRCDPISGHDNLYWYRRVMGKEIKFLLHFVKESKQDESGMPNNRFLAERTGGTYSTLKVQPAELEDSGVYFCASSRGGSGRPQHFGDGTRLSIL.